This T cell receptor beta chain emerged from a study of cytomegalovirus exposure and HLA in healthy donors. General study findings and limits: Sequencing artifact likely explains a cluster of highly shared sequence variants. In a later analysis, CMV-associated beta chains were mostly HLA-associated, it appeared.

A remark on this clone: As yet, its antigen is unknown.

V shed 3 bases and J 5 bases; nucleotides not matched to a gene: 15. CDR3 size: 18 residues. Germline V gene data show CDR1 as MNHEY and CDR2 as SMNVEV (reference sequence). The study ran its PCR with 60 Vbeta and 13 Jbeta primers. Method: immunoSEQ multiplex PCR; TCRdb's copy keeps in-frame clones and lacks some. The sample records roughly 120,000 clones, about 79% being singletons. This chain joins TRBV27 and TRBJ2-5; TRBD1 agrees at 10 bases. What was sequenced was PBMCs. This TCR came from a man aged 50 to 60 in good health and CMV-seronegative. The CDR3 nucleotides read TGTGCCAGCAGTTTGTCCCCCCTCGGACAGGGGGATGTTGAGACCCAGTACTTC. It codes for CASSLSPLGQGDVETQYF.